The 23 T cell receptor beta chains presented below share a single source sample, sequenced in a study of T cell responses to AZD1222 COVID-19 vaccine. Using immunoSEQ multiplex PCR, the repertoire was profiled, and TCRdb retains in-frame clones only, with some absent. Of some 70,000 clones listed, 82% are singletons. Source: peripheral blood, taken on day 0 of AZD1222 vaccination. Every receptor here comes from an adult in good health.

The chain is built from TRBV19 and TRBJ1-4; D might be TRBD1 (5 bases). In germline, CDR1 is LNHDA, CDR2 SQIVND (reference sequence). This CDR3 is built from 16 residues. V lost 6 bases, J lost 3 bases, and 17 bases lay in between. CDR3 loop: CASRNSGDGPNEKLFF. The CDR3 region has the DNA TGTGCCAGTAGGAACTCCGGGGACGGACCTAATGAAAAACTGTTTTTT. Supplemented by reference TRBV19 and TRBJ1-4, the full variable domain reads DGGITQSPKYLFRKEGQNVTLSCEQNLNHDAMYWYRQDPGQGLRLIYYSQIVNDFQKGDIAEGYSVSREKKESFPLTVTSAQKNPTAFYLCASRNSGDGPNEKLFFGSGTQLSVL.

The chain carries TRBV6-5 and TRBJ2-7; 9 bases agree with TRBD1. Germline CDR1 is MNHEY and CDR2 is SVGAGI. This CDR3 is built from 15 residues. V dropped 6 bases and J dropped 1; count of bases not matched to a gene: 7. CDR3 nucleotides: TGTGCCAGCAGCCGCGGGGACAGGGCATCCTACGAGCAGTACTTC. Translating it yields CASSRGDRASYEQYF.

This clone was picked up one time. V gene TRBV6-5 combines with J gene TRBJ1-3, with 7 bases identical to TRBD1. V shed 4 bases and J 2 bases; nucleotides not matched to a gene: 2. Germline CDR1 reads MNHEY; CDR2 reads SVGAGI. The CDR3 length is 14 residues. This chain's CDR3 is CASSSTGPGNTIYF. The CDR3 region has the DNA TGTGCCAGCAGTTCGACAGGGCCTGGAAACACCATATATTTT.

The chain joins TRBV2 to TRBJ2-7; D not resolved. The CDR3 runs 10 residues. CDR1 and CDR2 from the germline V gene are SNHLY and FYNNEI. The V end was cut by 6 bases, the J end by 7 bases, with 7 bases between. CDR3 amino acids: CASRLREQYF. Written as DNA, the CDR3 is TGTGCCAGCAGGCTAAGGGAGCAGTACTTC.

V is TRBV9 and J is TRBJ1-3; the match to TRBD1 covers 9 bases. J was trimmed by 11 bases and V by 5 bases; bases with no gene match: 14. The CDR3 totals 15 residues. CDR1 and CDR2 (germline): SGDLS, YYNGEE. This CDR3 is CASSGGQGKGLAIYF. The CDR3, as DNA: TGTGCCAGCAGTGGCGGACAGGGGAAAGGTCTGGCCATATATTTT.

V and J are TRBV27 and TRBJ1-6; 9 nucleotides align to TRBD1. This CDR3 comprises 13 residues. Per germline, CDR1 MNHEY and CDR2 SMNVEV (reference sequence). Trimming removed 11 bases from V and 7 bases from J; junction bases left unmatched: 6. The CDR3 protein is CAARDRANSPLHF. In DNA form, the CDR3 reads TGTGCCGCCCGGGACAGGGCCAATTCACCCCTCCACTTT.

The rearrangement links TRBV5-4 to TRBJ2-5; no firm D call. The germline V and J ends were trimmed by 4 bases and 1 base, with 14 bases remaining between them. The CDR3 spans 15 residues. Germline V gene data show CDR1 as SGHNT and CDR2 as YYREEE (reference sequence). The CDR3 spells CASSGRASFQETQYF. The CDR3 DNA sequence: TGTGCCAGCAGCGGTCGGGCCTCCTTCCAAGAGACCCAGTACTTC.

This sequence joins TRBV20-1 and TRBJ2-7; 12 bases match TRBD1. V lost 3 bases and J lost 5; bases outside the gene matches: 11. CDR1 and CDR2 from the germline V gene are DFQATT and SNEGSKA (reference sequence). This CDR3 spans 16 amino acids. The CDR3 DNA sequence: TGCAGTGCTAGTCCGGCGGGACAGGGGGCGAAACACGAGCAGTACTTC. Its translation is CSASPAGQGAKHEQYF.

This chain links TRBV10-2 with TRBJ1-5; D may be TRBD1 (5 bases). V lost 10 bases and J 7 bases, leaving 14 bases between the germline ends. The CDR3 runs to 12 residues. Germline loops: CDR1 WSHSY, CDR2 SAAADI. CDR3 loop: CATGEVRQPQHF. The CDR3 DNA follows: TGCGCCACGGGGGAGGTGCGACAGCCCCAGCATTTT.

This clone showed up just a few times. The chain uses TRBV27 and TRBJ1-6; 7 bases match TRBD1. After removal of 3 bases from V and 10 bases from J, the junction contained 9 bases not matched to a gene. The CDR3 runs to 15 residues. Germline V gene lookup returns CDR1 MNHEY and CDR2 SMNVEV (reference sequence). DNA of the CDR3: TGTGCCAGCAGTTTGACAGGGAGGGCGCGGTCACCCCTCCACTTT. It is translated as CASSLTGRARSPLHF.

The rearrangement uses TRBV6-5 and TRBJ2-7, with D perhaps matching TRBD2 (6 bases). The CDR3 has 13 amino acids. CDR1 and CDR2 (germline): MNHEY, SVGAGI. V was cut by 7 bases and J by 5 bases, with 15 bases left in between. The CDR3 sequence: CASKRAGRNEQYF. For the CDR3, the DNA is TGTGCCAGCAAACGGGCAGGGAGGAACGAGCAGTACTTC.

The chain uses TRBV5-6 and TRBJ2-7, with TRBD2 identical over 10 bases. The trim removed 4 bases at V and 9 bases at J, leaving 10 bases unmatched. CDR3 length: 14 amino acids. Germline V CDR1 and CDR2: SGHDT, YYEEEE. The CDR3 region has the DNA TGTGCCAGCAGCCCTGGACTAGCGGTTGTCGGGCAGTACTTC. Its protein product is CASSPGLAVVGQYF.

The chain has TRBV29-1 and TRBJ2-5; D is uncertain. The germline gives CDR1 SQVTM, CDR2 ANQGSEA. V gave up 0 bases and J gave up 1 base, with 6 bases separating them. This CDR3 spans 13 amino acids. This CDR3 reads CSVEEAGQETQYF. DNA for the CDR3: TGCAGCGTTGAAGAAGCAGGCCAAGAGACCCAGTACTTC.

This chain joins TRBV6-5 and TRBJ1-5, with a tentative D call TRBD1 (5 bases). V was pared by 5 bases and J by 10 bases, with 15 bases between. The CDR3 is 13 residues long. Looked up from germline, CDR1 is MNHEY and CDR2 is SVGAGI. Written as DNA, the CDR3 is TGTGCCAGCAGTAATGTAGGGGTGATTCCCCAGCATTTT. It encodes CASSNVGVIPQHF.

CDR3 bases: TGTGCCAGCTCACCACAGGTACAAGAGACCCAGTACTTC. Protein: CASSPQVQETQYF. The V gene is TRBV18, the J gene TRBJ2-5; D is unclear. The CDR3 runs to 13 residues. V was shortened by 1 base and J by 2 bases, with 5 bases between the two germline ends. Germline V lookup: CDR1 KGHSH, CDR2 LQKENI.

The J gene is TRBJ2-2, the V gene TRBV5-1; 9 bases align to TRBD1. V lost 4 bases and J lost 4; bases outside the gene matches: 5. This CDR3 spans 15 amino acids. CDR1 and CDR2 from the germline V gene are SGHRS and YFSETQ. CDR3 sequence reads: CASSEGTGLTGELFF. DNA for the CDR3: TGCGCCAGCAGCGAAGGGACAGGGCTCACCGGGGAGCTGTTTTTT.

This clone has just a few counts. The chain links TRBV7-9 to TRBJ2-1, with D tentatively TRBD1 (6 bases). The CDR3 runs to 12 residues. CDR1 is SEHNR and CDR2 is FQNEAQ in the germline V gene (reference sequence). Deletions cut 5 bases from V and 8 bases from J, with 10 bases between. The CDR3: CASSLQGYEQFF. As DNA, the CDR3 is TGTGCCAGCAGCCTACAGGGCTATGAGCAGTTCTTC.

J is TRBJ1-6 and V is TRBV19; possible D gene TRBD1, 5 bases. Trimming shortened V by 5 bases and J by 0 bases, and 17 bases separated the two germline ends. The germline V gene has CDR1 LNHDA and CDR2 SQIVND (reference sequence). The CDR3 has 18 residues. The CDR3 reads CASSLGTSLSSYNSPLHF. Here the CDR3 DNA reads TGTGCCAGTAGTCTCGGGACTTCCCTGAGCTCCTATAATTCACCCCTCCACTTT.

The genes are TRBV9 and TRBJ1-1; D unclear. Trimming cost V 0 bases and J 4 bases, with 7 bases left between them. The CDR3 consists of 13 residues. Germline V lookup: CDR1 SGDLS, CDR2 YYNGEE. CDR3 residues: CASSVGGITEAFF. The CDR3 nucleotides are TGTGCCAGCAGCGTAGGAGGAATCACTGAAGCTTTCTTT.

This clone occurred a few times. The chain links TRBV6-4 to TRBJ1-1; no definite D call. The CDR3 consists of 15 residues. The germline V gene has CDR1 MRHNA and CDR2 SNTAGT. The ends were cut back, 3 bases at V and 1 base at J, with 12 bases in the middle. The chain's CDR3 is CASSEHPRGNTEAFF. CDR3 DNA sequence: TGTGCCAGCAGTGAACACCCACGGGGGAACACTGAAGCTTTCTTT.

The chain combines TRBV5-5 with TRBJ2-7; TRBD1 is a possible D gene (6 bases). Germline CDR1 SGHKS, CDR2 YYEKEE (reference sequence). CDR3 length: 13 amino acids. Trimming took 5 bases from V and 4 from J, leaving 13 bases between them. This CDR3 is CASRSRDNYEQYF. The CDR3 DNA reads TGTGCCAGCAGAAGCCGGGACAATTACGAGCAGTACTTC.

This chain connects TRBV6-2 or TRBV6-3 to TRBJ2-2, with D tentatively TRBD2 (7 bases). CDR3 length: 14 amino acids. Trimming removed 2 bases from V and 5 bases from J, with 9 bases in between. Looked up from germline, CDR1 is MNHEY and CDR2 is SVGEGT. The CDR3 is CASSYKGGTGELFF. The CDR3 DNA reads TGTGCCAGCAGTTACAAGGGGGGGACCGGGGAGCTGTTTTTT.

V is TRBV19 and J is TRBJ1-1, with 8 nucleotides matching TRBD1. Looked up from germline, CDR1 is LNHDA and CDR2 is SQIVND (reference sequence). The CDR3 is 15 residues long. The V gene end was trimmed by 5 bases and the J gene end by 4 bases; junction bases not matched to a gene: 9. The CDR3 loop reads CASSLDRGRVTEAFF. DNA of the CDR3: TGTGCCAGTAGTCTCGACAGGGGAAGGGTCACTGAAGCTTTCTTT.